This TCR beta chain emerged from a study of synovial regulatory T cells in juvenile arthritis. Study overall: A few patients were therapy-naive; roughly 6 received methotrexate alone. Study findings and constraints: Synovial Treg CDR3 sequences overlapped more with iaTregs than other circulating Tregs. Largely private between patients, iaTreg TCR repertoires showed partial overlap with synovial Teff and blood CPL repertoires. Inflammation-associated Treg cells in blood had less TCR diversity than the remaining blood Treg cells.

Comment on this clone: Its target is unknown.

CDR1 and CDR2 (germline): MNHNY, SVGAGI (reference sequence). The CDR3 runs to 16 residues. DNA was not recorded. Here immunoSEQ multiplex PCR was the method, and the copy in TCRdb shows in-frame clones only, minus some. This sample carries 7,500 to 10,000 clones, with around 1% going to the ten biggest clones. The clonotype comes from a donor aged 2-30 years with juvenile idiopathic arthritis. The sample taken for sequencing was Treg cells from blood. Subset here: remaining (HLA-DR-negative) circulating blood Treg cells. The chain links TRBV6-6 to TRBJ2-7. CDR3 amino acids: CASRDYGWGFSYEQYF.